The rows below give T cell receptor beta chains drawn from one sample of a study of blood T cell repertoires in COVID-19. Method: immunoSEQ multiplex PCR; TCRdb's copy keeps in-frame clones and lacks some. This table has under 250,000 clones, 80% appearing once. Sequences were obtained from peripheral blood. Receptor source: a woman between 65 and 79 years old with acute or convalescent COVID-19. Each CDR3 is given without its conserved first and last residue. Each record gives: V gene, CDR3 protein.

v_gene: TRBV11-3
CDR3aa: ASSLDGTSTDTQY

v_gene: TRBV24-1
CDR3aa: ATSAWGKGTDTDTQY

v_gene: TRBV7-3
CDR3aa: ASSSYHGSYNEQF

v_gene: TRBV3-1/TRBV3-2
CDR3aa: ASSQNDREKLF

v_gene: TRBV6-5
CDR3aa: ASSLAWGGDGYT

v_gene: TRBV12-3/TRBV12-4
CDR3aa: ASSQADTQY

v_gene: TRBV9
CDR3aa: ASSVALAGYYNEQF

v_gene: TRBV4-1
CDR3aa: ASSQRTGEPNYGYT

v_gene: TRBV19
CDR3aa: ASSIVKGNEQY

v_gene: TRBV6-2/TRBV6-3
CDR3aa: ASSYGGSTDTQY

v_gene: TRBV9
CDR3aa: ASASSLRGGRTDTQY